This T cell receptor (beta chain) derives from a study of OX40 agonist ivuxolimab in advanced cancers. Study outcomes and limitations: CD8+ T cells averaged more expanded clones than CD4+. Nonresponders included some who also had low normalized T-cell clonal expansion.

Assay: immunoSEQ multiplex PCR; the TCRdb copy retains only in-frame clones and omits some. The sample carries some 30,000 clones, roughly 83% recorded once. By sample share, this clone is medium-sized. Its antigen is not known. Other DNA sequences of this sample code for an identical CDR3. The sequences come from CD4+ or CD8+ T cells sorted from blood, collected in a trial of the OX40 agonist ivuxolimab. The receptor was isolated from an adult with an advanced solid tumor such as melanoma, head and neck, liver or kidney cancer.

The CDR3 loop reads CASSHDGAGGSTDTQYF. The CDR3 DNA reads as TGCGCCAGCAGCCACGATGGGGCGGGAGGAAGCACAGATACGCAGTATTTT. The chain recombines TRBV4-3 with TRBJ2-3, with 8 positions matching TRBD2. Looked up from germline, CDR1 is LGHNA and CDR2 is YSLEER. This CDR3 is built from 17 residues. The V gene end was trimmed by 3 bases and the J gene end by 0 bases; junction bases not matched to a gene: 8.